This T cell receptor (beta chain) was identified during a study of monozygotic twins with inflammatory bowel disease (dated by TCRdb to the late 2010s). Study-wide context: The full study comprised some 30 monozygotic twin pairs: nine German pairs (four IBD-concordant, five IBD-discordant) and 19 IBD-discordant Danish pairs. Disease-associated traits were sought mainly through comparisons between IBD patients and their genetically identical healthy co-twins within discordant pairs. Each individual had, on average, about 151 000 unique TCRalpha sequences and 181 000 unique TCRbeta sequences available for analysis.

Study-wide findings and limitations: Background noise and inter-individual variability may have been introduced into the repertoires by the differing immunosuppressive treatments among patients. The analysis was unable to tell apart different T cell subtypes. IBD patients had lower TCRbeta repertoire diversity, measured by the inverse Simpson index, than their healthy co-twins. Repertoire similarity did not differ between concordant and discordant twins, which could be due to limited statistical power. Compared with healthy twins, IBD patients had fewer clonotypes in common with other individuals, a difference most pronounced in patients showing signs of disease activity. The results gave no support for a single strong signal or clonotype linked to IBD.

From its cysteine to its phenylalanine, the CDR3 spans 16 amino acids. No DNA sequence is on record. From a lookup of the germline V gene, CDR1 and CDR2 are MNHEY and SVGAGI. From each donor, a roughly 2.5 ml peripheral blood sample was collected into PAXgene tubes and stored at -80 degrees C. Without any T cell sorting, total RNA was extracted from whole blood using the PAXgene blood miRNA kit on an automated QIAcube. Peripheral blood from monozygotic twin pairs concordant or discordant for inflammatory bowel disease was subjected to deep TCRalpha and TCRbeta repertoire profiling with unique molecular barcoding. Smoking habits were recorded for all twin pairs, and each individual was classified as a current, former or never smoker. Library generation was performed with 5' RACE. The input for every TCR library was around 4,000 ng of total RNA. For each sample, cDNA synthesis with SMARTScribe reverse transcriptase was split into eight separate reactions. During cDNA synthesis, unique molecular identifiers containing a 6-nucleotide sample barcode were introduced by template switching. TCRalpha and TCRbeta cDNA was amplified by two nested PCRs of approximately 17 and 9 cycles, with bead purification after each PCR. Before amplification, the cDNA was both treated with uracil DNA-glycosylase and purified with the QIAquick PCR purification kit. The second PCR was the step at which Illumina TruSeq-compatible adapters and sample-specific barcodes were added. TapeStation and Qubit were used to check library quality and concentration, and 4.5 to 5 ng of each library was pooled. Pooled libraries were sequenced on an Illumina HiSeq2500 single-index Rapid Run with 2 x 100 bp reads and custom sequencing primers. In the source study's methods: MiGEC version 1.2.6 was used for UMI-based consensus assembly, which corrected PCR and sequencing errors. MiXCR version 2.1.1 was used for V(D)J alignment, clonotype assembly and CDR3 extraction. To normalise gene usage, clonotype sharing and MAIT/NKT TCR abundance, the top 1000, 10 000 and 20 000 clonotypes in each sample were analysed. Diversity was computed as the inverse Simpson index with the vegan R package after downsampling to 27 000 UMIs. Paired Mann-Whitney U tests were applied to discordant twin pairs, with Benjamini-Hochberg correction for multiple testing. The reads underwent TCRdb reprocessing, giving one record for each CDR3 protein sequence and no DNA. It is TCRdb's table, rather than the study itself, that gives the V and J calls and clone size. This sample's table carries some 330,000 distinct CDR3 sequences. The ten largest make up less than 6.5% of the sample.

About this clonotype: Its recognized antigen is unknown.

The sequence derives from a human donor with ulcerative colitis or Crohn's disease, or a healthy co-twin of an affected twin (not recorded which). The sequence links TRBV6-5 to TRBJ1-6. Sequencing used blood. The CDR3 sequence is CASSYGGSSYNSPLHF.